The 22 T cell receptor beta chains given below trace back to one sample, sequenced in a study of blood T cell repertoires in COVID-19. Measured with immunoSEQ multiplex PCR; TCRdb has only the in-frame clones, and not every one. The sample has about 100,000 clones, 65% to 90% seen once. Input material: peripheral blood. These receptors originate from a man between 60 and 70 years old with acute or convalescent COVID-19.

The chain carries TRBV7-9 and TRBJ2-7, with 8 bases aligning to TRBD1. The junction had 13 bases not matched to a gene; V was cut back by 3 bases and J by 3 bases. Germline loops: CDR1 SEHNR, CDR2 FQNEAQ (reference sequence). The CDR3 length is 17 residues. The CDR3 sequence: CASSFTGTGRWGYEQYF. The CDR3 DNA reads TGTGCCAGCAGCTTCACCGGGACAGGCCGCTGGGGCTACGAGCAGTACTTC.

The rearrangement uses TRBV2 and TRBJ1-2; 10 bases are shared with TRBD1. Unmatched junction bases numbered 6, after V lost 3 bases and J lost 8 bases. The CDR3 has 14 residues. The germline CDR1 and CDR2 sequences are SNHLY and FYNNEI. For the CDR3, the DNA is TGTGCCAGCAGTGAGGACAGGGGGTATAAGGGCTACACCTTC. It specifies CASSEDRGYKGYTF. Combining the CDR3 with reference TRBV2 and TRBJ1-2 gives the whole variable domain EPEVTQTPSHQVTQMGQEVILRCVPISNHLYFYWYRQILGQKVEFLVSFYNNEISEKSEIFDDQFSVERPDGSNFTLKIRSTKLEDSAMYFCASSEDRGYKGYTFGSGTRLTVV.

The rearrangement uses TRBV29-1 and TRBJ2-5; possibly TRBD2 for D (5 bases). CDR1 is SQVTM and CDR2 is ANQGSEA in the germline V gene. Trimming cost V 3 bases and J 5 bases, with 16 bases left between them. The CDR3 contains 14 residues. CDR3 sequence (DNA): TGCAGCGTTGAGGGAGCGCAGGCCGGCGAGACCCAGTACTTC. It specifies CSVEGAQAGETQYF.

This clone was detected once. V gene TRBV30 combines with J gene TRBJ2-7, with D maybe TRBD1 (6 bases). The V gene lost 3 bases and the J gene lost 3 bases, with 15 bases spanning the gap. The germline gives CDR1 GTSNPN, CDR2 SVGIG (reference sequence). This CDR3 has 14 amino acids. The CDR3 region is CAWRKQGAFYEQYF. The CDR3 coding sequence is TGTGCCTGGAGGAAACAGGGAGCCTTCTACGAGCAGTACTTC.

The J gene is TRBJ2-7, the V gene TRBV7-9, with a possible D match to TRBD2 (6 bases). V lost 2 bases and J 0 bases, leaving 11 bases between the germline ends. Germline V gene sequence: CDR1 SEHNR, CDR2 FQNEAQ (reference sequence). The CDR3 has 15 residues. The CDR3 reads CASSLLGGSSYEQYF. CDR3 bases: TGTGCCAGCAGCTTACTGGGGGGTAGCTCCTACGAGCAGTACTTC. The full variable domain, in which reference TRBV7-9 and TRBJ2-7 provide the parts outside the CDR3, is DTGVSQNPRHKITKRGQNVTFRCDPISEHNRLYWYRQTLGQGPEFLTYFQNEAQLEKSRLLSDRFSAERPKGSFSTLEIQRTEQGDSAMYLCASSLLGGSSYEQYFGPGTRLTVT.

The chain couples TRBV28 to TRBJ1-1; a weak D match, TRBD1 (5 bases). CDR3 length equals 15 residues. The germline V gene has CDR1 MDHEN and CDR2 SYDVKM. Deletions cut 2 bases from V and 4 bases from J, with 14 bases between. The DNA for the CDR3 is TGTGCCAGCAGTTTAGGAGGGGCCGGGGGCACTGAAGCTTTCTTT. Protein product: CASSLGGAGGTEAFF.

The chain is built from TRBV30 and TRBJ2-7; 7 nucleotides agree with TRBD2. V lost 8 bases to trimming and J lost 3 bases; unmatched junction nucleotides: 7. From germline, CDR1 is GTSNPN and CDR2 SVGIG (reference sequence). The length of the CDR3 is 12 residues. The CDR3 nucleotides read TGTGCCCTCGCGGGAGCAAGCTACGAGCAGTACTTC. It specifies CALAGASYEQYF.

This clone came up once. The V and J genes are TRBV10-3 and TRBJ1-1; tentative D call: TRBD1 (5 bases). The CDR3 consists of 11 residues. Germline V gene lookup returns CDR1 ENHRY and CDR2 SYGVKD. V lost 10 bases and J 7 bases, leaving 13 bases between the germline ends. As DNA, the CDR3 is TGTGCCACCGGGGGGGAGCTTGAAGCTTTCTTT. Translated: CATGGELEAFF.

The chain has TRBV7-9 and TRBJ1-3, with 9 bases lining up with TRBD1. This CDR3 has 17 amino acids. Trimming at V came to 4 bases and at J to 0 bases, leaving 7 bases not matched to a gene. Germline V gene data show CDR1 as SEHNR and CDR2 as FQNEAQ (reference sequence). The CDR3 protein is CASSSEGQGYSGNTIYF. CDR3 nucleotide sequence: TGTGCCAGCAGCTCAGAGGGACAGGGCTACTCTGGAAACACCATATATTTT.

The chain has TRBV5-1 and TRBJ2-5, with 8 bases matching TRBD2. The CDR3 covers 15 residues. Germline CDR1 reads SGHRS; CDR2 reads YFSETQ. The junction had 6 bases not matched to a gene; V was cut back by 0 bases and J by 5 bases. The CDR3 nucleotides are TGCGCCAGCAGCTTGGCGGGGGGGCGAGGGGAGACCCAGTACTTC. Its protein product is CASSLAGGRGETQYF.

The V and J genes are TRBV7-8 and TRBJ2-7; 10 bases fit TRBD1. The length of the CDR3 is 15 residues. Germline V gene sequence: CDR1 SGHVS, CDR2 FQNEAQ. Germline trimming cut 5 bases from V and 2 bases from J; bases unmatched to any gene: 6. Here the CDR3 DNA reads TGTGCCAGCAGCCCTCGGGACAGGGGAGCCTACGAGCAGTACTTC. Amino acid sequence: CASSPRDRGAYEQYF.

Only a few counts were recorded for this clone. The V gene is TRBV7-9, the J gene TRBJ2-5, with a tentative D call TRBD2 (6 bases). Germline V gene sequence: CDR1 SEHNR, CDR2 FQNEAQ (reference sequence). V was clipped by 4 bases and J by 0 bases, with 9 bases between them. This CDR3 is built from 14 residues. The CDR3 protein is CASSSREYQETQYF. DNA of the CDR3: TGTGCCAGCAGCTCACGGGAGTACCAAGAGACCCAGTACTTC.

The chain recombines TRBV2 with TRBJ2-1; 9 bases are shared with TRBD2. This CDR3 is 14 amino acids long. Per germline, CDR1 SNHLY and CDR2 FYNNEI. V gave up 5 bases and J gave up 9 bases; unmatched junction bases: 8. CDR3 nucleotide sequence: TGTGCCAGCAGTCACGGGACTAGCTCGGGTGAGCAGTTCTTC. As protein: CASSHGTSSGEQFF.

This chain connects TRBV30 to TRBJ1-2; D not certain. Germline V gene data show CDR1 as GTSNPN and CDR2 as SVGIG (reference sequence). V was clipped by 5 bases and J by 0 bases, with 13 bases between them. The CDR3 extends over 14 amino acids. CDR3 loop: CAWGENLANYGYTF. CDR3 coding DNA: TGTGCCTGGGGGGAGAATCTAGCTAACTATGGCTACACCTTC.

This chain links TRBV7-9 with TRBJ2-5, with D uncertain. CDR3 size: 13 residues. Germline CDR1 reads SEHNR; CDR2 reads FQNEAQ (reference sequence). Trimming removed 5 bases from V and 4 bases from J, with 11 bases in between. The CDR3 bases are TGTGCCAGCAGCCTAAAACTCCGAGAGACCCAGTACTTC. It encodes CASSLKLRETQYF.

The chain recombines TRBV6-2 or TRBV6-3 with TRBJ2-6, with D possibly matching TRBD1 (6 bases). The V gene's germline CDR1 is MNHEY and CDR2 SVGEGT. The CDR3 runs to 16 residues. V lost 2 bases to trimming and J lost 0 bases, with 8 bases between them. The CDR3, as DNA: TGTGCCAGCAGTTACCTCAGGGGCTCTGGGGCCAACGTCCTGACTTTC. Its translation is CASSYLRGSGANVLTF.

The chain couples TRBV3-1 (or the pseudogene TRBV3-2) to TRBJ2-1, with 7 bases lining up with TRBD2. This CDR3 is built from 15 residues. The germline V gene has CDR1 LGHDT and CDR2 YNNKEL (reference sequence). After removal of 5 bases from V and 1 base from J, the junction contained 5 bases not matched to a gene. The CDR3 reads CASSSWGGSYNEQFF. DNA of the CDR3: TGTGCCAGCAGCTCCTGGGGGGGGTCCTACAATGAGCAGTTCTTC.

The chain joins TRBV3-1 (or the pseudogene TRBV3-2) to TRBJ1-1; D gene uncertain. V lost 1 base and J 2 bases, leaving 14 bases between the germline ends. The CDR3 runs 16 residues. Germline loops: CDR1 LGHDT, CDR2 YNNKEL (reference sequence). The CDR3 coding sequence is TGTGCCAGCAGCCAAGGTTGGCGCCAGGTTAACACTGAAGCTTTCTTT. Amino acids: CASSQGWRQVNTEAFF.

Only a few counts were recorded for this clone. The CDR3 DNA follows: TGTGCCAGCAGTCTGATCCTGGGGCAGAACACTGAAGCTTTCTTT. Residues: CASSLILGQNTEAFF. The rearrangement uses TRBV27 and TRBJ1-1, with D tentatively TRBD1 (5 bases). Trimming removed 5 bases at V and 1 base at J, with 14 bases between. The CDR3 is made up of 15 amino acids. Germline CDR1 and CDR2: MNHEY and SMNVEV (reference sequence).

The chain carries TRBV5-5 and TRBJ2-1; 12 bases agree with TRBD2. From germline, CDR1 is SGHKS and CDR2 YYEKEE (reference sequence). V shed 4 bases, J shed 4 bases, and the junction held 6 bases outside the gene matches. CDR3 size: 16 residues. CDR3 sequence reads: CASSALTSGRYNEQFF. In DNA, the CDR3 is TGTGCCAGCAGCGCTTTAACTAGCGGGAGGTACAATGAGCAGTTCTTC.

The J gene is TRBJ1-2, the V gene TRBV7-9; 11 positions agree with TRBD1. This CDR3 comprises 15 residues. The V gene's germline CDR1 is SEHNR and CDR2 FQNEAQ (reference sequence). V dropped 11 bases and J dropped 4; count of bases not matched to a gene: 12. CDR3 loop: CACAPDRGLIYGYTF. The CDR3 DNA follows: TGTGCCTGTGCTCCGGACAGGGGGCTGATCTATGGCTACACCTTC. The whole variable domain, remainder taken from reference TRBV7-9 and TRBJ1-2, is DTGVSQNPRHKITKRGQNVTFRCDPISEHNRLYWYRQTLGQGPEFLTYFQNEAQLEKSRLLSDRFSAERPKGSFSTLEIQRTEQGDSAMYLCACAPDRGLIYGYTFGSGTRLTVV.

Comments on this clone: The sample contains more than one DNA sequence encoding this CDR3. The chain is built from TRBV5-1 and TRBJ2-1; 10 bases map to TRBD2. This CDR3 contains 15 residues. Germline values: CDR1 SGHRS, CDR2 YFSETQ. Trimming removed 0 bases from V and 3 bases from J; junction bases left unmatched: 0. For the CDR3, the DNA is TGCGCCAGCAGCTTGGTAGCGGGGGGCTACAATGAGCAGTTCTTC. Its translation: CASSLVAGGYNEQFF.